This T cell receptor beta chain comes out of a study of blood T cells in healthy people across ages (dated by TCRdb to the mid-2010s). Regarding the research as a whole: Template switching captured roughly one uniquely barcoded TCR beta cDNA molecule per two T cells in model experiments. Using deep sequencing normalized with unique cDNA molecular identifiers, the study measured how TCR beta repertoire diversity changes with age. Four age groups were formed from the donors: young (average about 15 years), middle-aged (approximately 42), aged (more than 55) and long-lived (less than 85). To avoid experimental bias, donors of different ages were spread randomly across the sequencing lanes. For two donors (one aged 18 to 30 and one aged 80 or older), the study analyzed two additional independent replicas of 1 million unique cDNA reads from the same blood draw. The paper as a whole reports these results and caveats: Bulk unsorted PBMC profiling prevented conclusive comparison of naive and antigen-experienced compartments. Compared with the aged group, the long-lived group had more naive CD4+ T cells, fewer expanded clones and increased TCR diversity, suggesting age selection. As age increased, observed TCR beta diversity per million T cells dropped in a roughly linear way, and a significant reduction was already evident by age around 41. A strong correlation was found between observed TCR beta diversity and the percentage of naive T cells measured by flow cytometry. Donor CMV infection status was unknown, potentially confounding age-related changes in expanded clonotypes. Total diversity estimates from one million sequenced T cells were considered lower bounds and underestimates.

Libraries were prepared through 5' RACE. Instrument on record: Illumina HiSeq 2500. The second PCR ran for roughly 7 to 11 cycles and used a J-beta primer mix along with a sample-barcoded 5' primer. Each TCR beta cDNA molecule received a unique molecular identifier from a template-switch 5' adaptor carrying 12 random nucleotides. Each sample yielded at least 3 million CDR3-containing paired-end reads. All of the RNA was converted into first-strand cDNA using the Mint cDNA synthesis kit, with a TRBC-specific oligonucleotide serving as the primer. Following uracil-DNA glycosylase treatment, a first 18-cycle PCR with universal primers M1SS and BC2_uni_R was performed on all cDNA. Per the original workflow: Each sample was normalized by randomly selecting 1 million high-quality reads, each carrying a distinct molecular identifier. Instead of being binned into consensus sequences, reads that shared molecular identifiers were thrown out. MiTCR, set to a Q25 quality threshold and the strictest error-elimination algorithm, was used for CDR3 identification, clonotype clustering and error correction. A nonparametric unseen species model using Euler transformation provided a lower-bound estimate of total TCR beta diversity. Through fastp at Q25 and MiXCR, TCRdb rebuilt clones from the public reads, retaining in-frame beta chains. One record per CDR3 amino acid sequence lists the most common genes and DNA. TCRdb's processing, not the authors' own work, is the source of the V and J calls. This sample holds about 1,600,000 distinct CDR3 sequences; 42% were observed only once. The ten largest make up 7.9% of the sample.

Details on this clonotype: The antigen this receptor binds is unknown. Within one base of it there is no much larger clone, and no base qualities were kept.

The donors were roughly 39 Caucasian individuals from Russia, aged roughly 6 to 100 years, who were systemically healthy. Each donor gave 8 to 10 milliliters of peripheral blood, drawn into EDTA-treated Vacutainer tubes. Ficoll-Paque density-gradient centrifugation was used to isolate PBMCs, with at least 7 million obtained per sample. Total RNA was extracted from PBMCs with Trizol reagent, with at least 6 micrograms obtained per sample. Naive CD45RAhigh/CD27high T cell percentages were measured by flow cytometry on a PBMC aliquot from every donor. Reading the germline V gene gives CDR1 MGHRA and CDR2 YSYEKL. The CDR3 starts with the cysteine, ends with the phenylalanine, and has 14 residues. The sequence is cut down to CDR3 DNA, 42 bases in frame from base 1. V loses 4 bases, J loses 6 bases, and the germline ends lie 14 bases apart.

The sequence was collected from a woman under 30 in good health. The chain is made from TRBV4-1 and TRBJ2-3; a weak D assignment points to TRBD2 (5 bases agree). The sequenced sample was blood. The CDR3 corresponds to CASSPHARGDTQYF. The DNA sequence is TGCGCCAGCAGCCCTCACGCACGAGGGGATACGCAGTATTTT.